This TCR beta chain was identified in a study of T cell responses to AZD1222 COVID-19 vaccine. As for the study in general: Recipients boosted at about 4 weeks or about 12 weeks are pooled.

Concerning this clone itself: The antigen remains unidentified.

Measured with immunoSEQ multiplex PCR; TCRdb has only the in-frame clones, and not every one. The table lists 200,000 or so clones, approximately 90% of them singletons. Germline V CDR1 and CDR2: KGHSH, LQKENI. This CDR3 comprises 14 residues. V was pared by 6 bases and J by 2 bases, with 13 bases between. Study-level findings and limits: A reported finding is that nearly half of spike-specific TCRs target unmutated variant regions. At study baseline, merely five or six AZD1222 recipients were seropositive. White British people made up most donors, females outnumbered males, and clonal diversity was possibly underestimated.

The chain joins TRBV18 to TRBJ1-2; perhaps TRBD1 as D (5 bases). The starting material was peripheral blood, obtained on day 0 of AZD1222 vaccination. The TCR sequence derives from an adult in good health. CDR3 protein: CASSQTDTNYGYTF. The CDR3 DNA is TGTGCCAGCTCCCAGACAGATACCAACTATGGCTACACCTTC. Full variable domain (remainder filled in from reference TRBV18 and TRBJ1-2): NAGVMQNPRHLVRRRGQEARLRCSPMKGHSHVYWYRQLPEEGLKFMVYLQKENIIDESGMPKERFSAEFPKEGPSILRIQQVVRGDSAAYFCASSQTDTNYGYTFGSGTRLTVV.